Sequencing of this TCR beta chain was carried out in a study of shared clonotypes between healthy human individuals. This clone was counted at least ten times. This table comes from immunoSEQ multiplex PCR, and its TCRdb copy is limited to in-frame clones, with some not included. The repertoire holds approximately 980,000 clones, with 76% as singletons. The germline gives CDR1 SNHLY, CDR2 FYNNEI. The trim removed 3 bases at V and 4 bases at J, leaving 15 bases unmatched. CDR3 length: 19 residues. The source material was memory CD4+ T cells sorted from blood. As to subset: CD45RA-negative fraction. J is TRBJ2-1 and V is TRBV2; 10 nucleotides match TRBD2. The clonotype was recovered from a young man in good health. The CDR3 DNA follows: TGTGCCAGCAGTGACTATTATAGGACTAGCGGAAGTCTTTACAATGAGCAGTTCTTC. It specifies CASSDYYRTSGSLYNEQFF.